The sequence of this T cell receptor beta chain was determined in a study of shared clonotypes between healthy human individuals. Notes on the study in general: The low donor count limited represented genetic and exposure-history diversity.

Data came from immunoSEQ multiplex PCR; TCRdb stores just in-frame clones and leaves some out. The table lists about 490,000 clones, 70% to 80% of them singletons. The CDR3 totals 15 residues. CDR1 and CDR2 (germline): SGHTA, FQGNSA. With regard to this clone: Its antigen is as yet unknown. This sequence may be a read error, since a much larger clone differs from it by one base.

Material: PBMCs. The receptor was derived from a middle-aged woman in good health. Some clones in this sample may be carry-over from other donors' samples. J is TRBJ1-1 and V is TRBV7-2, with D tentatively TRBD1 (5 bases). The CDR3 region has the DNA TGTGCCGGCAGCTTAGGACCACAGGTGAACGCTGAAGCTTTCTTT. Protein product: CAGSLGPQVNAEAFF.